This section outlines one TCR beta chain sequence together with its context. Its antigen is unknown. This entry comes from a study of T cells in Graves' hyperthyroidism and ophthalmopathy. The study, taken as a whole, reports: Among thyroid clonotypes expanded above 0.001, most also appeared in blood.

The CDR3 regions of TCR beta were amplified from RNA transcripts. The HTBI primer set was used in a first-round RT-PCR of the TCR CDR3. TCRdb re-derived calls from the multiplex PCR reads in MiXCR, one entry per CDR3 protein. Of about 600,000 distinct CDR3 sequences listed, about a sixth were seen once; the top ten hold less than 3.5%. The sequenced sample was blood. The origin of this receptor is a woman in her thirties or forties with Graves' ophthalmopathy.

DNA for the CDR3: TGTGCCATCAGTGAGGGGACAGGGGATGAAAAACTGTTTTTT. It is translated as CAISEGTGDEKLFF. The chain carries TRBV10-3 and TRBJ1-4, with 10 positions matching TRBD1. V lost 2 bases, J lost 6 bases, and 0 bases stayed unmatched. The CDR3 contains 14 residues. Per germline, CDR1 ENHRY and CDR2 SYGVKD.